The 28 T cell receptor beta chains below come from one sample, sequenced in a study of cytomegalovirus exposure and HLA in healthy donors. Amplification used 60 Vbeta primers and 13 Jbeta primers. TCRdb keeps only in-frame clones here, not all; method: immunoSEQ multiplex PCR. The profile shows tens of thousands of clones, 80% to 90% of them singletons. The specimen sequenced was PBMCs. Receptors originate from a young woman in good health and CMV-seropositive.

This clone showed up just once. V and J are TRBV27 and TRBJ2-1; D might be TRBD1 (6 bases). The CDR3 has 12 amino acids. The germline CDR1 and CDR2 sequences are MNHEY and SMNVEV (reference sequence). V was shortened by 9 bases and J by 0 bases, with 6 bases between the two germline ends. This chain's CDR3 is CARDSSYNEQFF. DNA of the CDR3: TGTGCCAGGGACAGCTCCTACAATGAGCAGTTCTTC.

This clone was recorded a few times. The rearrangement joins TRBV11-3 to TRBJ2-2; possible D gene TRBD1, 6 bases. Germline V lookup: CDR1 SGHNT, CDR2 YENEEA. V shed 3 bases and J shed 2 bases, with 10 bases lying between them. The CDR3 is 15 residues long. CDR3 amino acids: CASSLATGNTGELFF. Written as DNA, the CDR3 is TGTGCCAGCAGCTTGGCGACAGGCAACACCGGGGAGCTGTTTTTT. The variable domain in full, completed from reference TRBV11-3 and TRBJ2-2, reads EAGVVQSPRYKIIEKKQPVAFWCNPISGHNTLYWYLQNLGQGPELLIRYENEEAVDDSQLPKDRFSAERLKGVDSTLKIQPAELGDSAVYLCASSLATGNTGELFFGEGSRLTVL.

The rearrangement uses TRBV7-9 and TRBJ2-5; 9 nucleotides match TRBD2. This CDR3 has 17 amino acids. The junction had 10 bases not matched to a gene; V was cut back by 1 base and J by 4 bases. The germline CDR1 and CDR2 sequences are SEHNR and FQNEAQ (reference sequence). The CDR3 coding sequence is TGTGCCAGCAGCTTAGGGTTAGCGGGAGCGATGGCAGAGACCCAGTACTTC. This codes for CASSLGLAGAMAETQYF.

The chain uses TRBV27 and TRBJ1-1; 7 bases line up with TRBD1. The V gene end was trimmed by 5 bases and the J gene end by 4 bases; junction bases not matched to a gene: 4. CDR3 length: 13 residues. Germline values: CDR1 MNHEY, CDR2 SMNVEV (reference sequence). The CDR3 sequence: CASSPGQSTEAFF. In DNA, the CDR3 is TGTGCCAGCAGTCCGGGACAGTCCACTGAAGCTTTCTTT.

The chain has TRBV2 and TRBJ1-5, with D tentatively TRBD1 (6 bases). The V gene's germline CDR1 is SNHLY and CDR2 FYNNEI. The length of the CDR3 is 15 residues. V was shortened by 4 bases and J by 6 bases, with 16 bases between the two germline ends. CDR3 sequence (DNA): TGTGCCAGCAGTGGGACAGACCCGGCACTTCAGCCCCAGCATTTT. Amino acids: CASSGTDPALQPQHF.

The chain has TRBV28 and TRBJ2-5; D is undetermined. CDR1 is MDHEN and CDR2 is SYDVKM in the germline V gene. V was pared by 2 bases and J by 0 bases, with 4 bases between. This CDR3 contains 13 residues. The CDR3 nucleotides read TGTGCCAGCAGTTTACTGTACCAAGAGACCCAGTACTTC. This gives the protein CASSLLYQETQYF.

V usage is TRBV5-4 and J usage is TRBJ1-6; D is unresolved. The CDR3 spans 12 residues. The germline V gene encodes CDR1 SGHNT and CDR2 YYREEE (reference sequence). The V end was cut by 4 bases, the J end by 11 bases, with 10 bases between. The CDR3, as DNA: TGTGCCAGCAGCCTCCGTTCGGCACCCCTCCACTTT. Its protein product is CASSLRSAPLHF.

The chain combines TRBV9 with TRBJ2-2; D ambiguous. Germline V CDR1 and CDR2: SGDLS, YYNGEE. The CDR3 runs to 13 residues. Between the trimmed V and J ends, which lost 3 bases and 5 bases, there was a span of 8 bases. CDR3 residues: CASSGRSTGELFF. Here the CDR3 DNA reads TGTGCCAGCAGCGGGAGAAGTACCGGGGAGCTGTTTTTT.

This sequence joins TRBV10-3 and TRBJ2-1, with D possibly matching TRBD2 (5 bases). Germline CDR1 ENHRY, CDR2 SYGVKD. V was shortened by 8 bases and J by 5 bases, with 16 bases between the two germline ends. There are 14 residues in the CDR3. The CDR3 DNA reads as TGTGCCATCGAGCGGCAGGCCAAAGACAATGAGCAGTTCTTC. This codes for CAIERQAKDNEQFF.

This chain connects TRBV13 to TRBJ2-7; D might be TRBD2 (5 bases). The CDR3 sequence is 13 residues long. Germline CDR1 is PRHDT and CDR2 is FYEKMQ (reference sequence). Trimming took off 6 bases at V and 7 bases at J, with 16 bases between the two ends. The CDR3 region is CASRSGLELEQYF. The DNA of the CDR3 is TGTGCCAGCAGGTCAGGACTGGAACTAGAGCAGTACTTC. The full variable domain, in which reference TRBV13 and TRBJ2-7 provide the parts outside the CDR3, is AAGVIQSPRHLIKEKRETATLKCYPIPRHDTVYWYQQGPGQDPQFLISFYEKMQSDKGSIPDRFSAQQFSDYHSELNMSSLELGDSALYFCASRSGLELEQYFGPGTRLTVT.

The V gene is TRBV5-6, the J gene TRBJ1-2, with D unclear. Trimming pared 5 bases from V and 8 bases from J, leaving 13 bases between. The CDR3 sequence is 12 residues long. In germline, CDR1 is SGHDT, CDR2 YYEEEE. The CDR3 region has the DNA TGTGCCAGCAGAGGATCCTGGGAGGGCTACACCTTC. It encodes CASRGSWEGYTF. The whole variable domain, remainder taken from reference TRBV5-6 and TRBJ1-2, is DAGVTQSPTHLIKTRGQQVTLRCSPKSGHDTVSWYQQALGQGPQFIFQYYEEEERQRGNFPDRFSGHQFPNYSSELNVNALLLGDSALYLCASRGSWEGYTFGSGTRLTVV.

The V call is TRBV13, the J call TRBJ2-3; D is ambiguous. Germline V gene sequence: CDR1 PRHDT, CDR2 FYEKMQ (reference sequence). V was trimmed by 5 bases and J by 5 bases, leaving 5 bases between them. CDR3 length: 11 amino acids. CDR3 sequence (DNA): TGTGCCAGCAGCCCGCGAGATACGCAGTATTTT. Amino acid sequence: CASSPRDTQYF.

The chain is built from TRBV4-1 and TRBJ2-1; 10 bases match TRBD1. This CDR3 is built from 16 residues. Trimming removed 1 base from V and 4 bases from J; junction bases left unmatched: 4. Germline V CDR1 and CDR2: MGHRA, YSYEKL. This CDR3 is CASSQGTGGNYNEQFF. The DNA for the CDR3 is TGCGCCAGCAGCCAAGGGACAGGGGGTAATTACAATGAGCAGTTCTTC.

The chain carries TRBV5-1 and TRBJ1-4; 10 nucleotides align to TRBD1. The V and J ends lost 3 bases and 8 bases, in that order; junction bases with no gene match: 4. Germline values: CDR1 SGHRS, CDR2 YFSETQ. This CDR3 region has 14 residues. The CDR3 DNA reads as TGCGCCAGCAGCTGGGGGACAGGGGTCGAAAAACTGTTTTTT. Translation gives CASSWGTGVEKLFF.

The V gene is TRBV9, the J gene TRBJ2-2; 10 bases agree with TRBD2. The CDR3 totals 16 residues. CDR1 is SGDLS and CDR2 is YYNGEE in the germline V gene. The trim removed 0 bases at V and 7 bases at J, leaving 6 bases unmatched. In nucleotides, the CDR3 is TGTGCCAGCAGCGTAGTCAGCGGGAGGGGTAACGGGGAGCTGTTTTTT. The encoded protein is CASSVVSGRGNGELFF.

The chain is built from TRBV4-2 and TRBJ2-7, with 9 bases identical to TRBD2. After removal of 3 bases from V and 5 bases from J, the junction contained 14 bases not matched to a gene. In germline, CDR1 is LGHNA, CDR2 YNFKEQ. The CDR3 length is 17 residues. The CDR3: CASSHAPRQREEDEQYF. CDR3 nucleotide sequence: TGTGCCAGCAGCCATGCCCCAAGGCAGCGGGAGGAAGACGAGCAGTACTTC.

The chain employs TRBV2 and TRBJ2-4; the D gene is possibly TRBD2 (5 bases). The V end was cut by 8 bases, the J end by 2 bases, with 16 bases between. CDR1 and CDR2 (germline): SNHLY, FYNNEI. The CDR3 is 15 residues long. DNA for the CDR3: TGTGCCAGCGAGATGTCCCCGGGGACCAAAAACATTCAGTACTTC. Translated, it gives CASEMSPGTKNIQYF.

The chain employs TRBV9 and TRBJ1-6; TRBD1 matches 7 bases. Germline CDR1 SGDLS, CDR2 YYNGEE. The CDR3 loop spans 15 amino acids. Trimming at V came to 3 bases and at J to 5 bases, leaving 5 bases not matched to a gene. CDR3 coding DNA: TGTGCCAGCAGCGCCCGGGACAGCAATAATTCACCCCTCCACTTT. It encodes CASSARDSNNSPLHF.

This chain connects TRBV10-1 to TRBJ2-7; possible D gene TRBD2, 5 bases. Trimming removed 6 bases from V and 7 bases from J, with 13 bases in between. The CDR3 sequence is 12 residues long. CDR1 is WNHNN and CDR2 is SYGVQD in the germline V gene (reference sequence). The chain's CDR3 is CASSGTSLEQYF. The CDR3 region has the DNA TGCGCCAGCAGCGGTACTAGTTTGGAGCAGTACTTC.

The chain employs TRBV6-4 and TRBJ1-5, with unresolved D. The CDR3 loop spans 14 amino acids. Germline lookup yields CDR1 MRHNA and CDR2 SNTAGT. Trimming removed 0 bases from V and 6 bases from J, with 9 bases in between. The CDR3 sequence: CASSDSSGSQPQHF. The CDR3 DNA reads as TGTGCCAGCAGTGACTCGAGTGGGAGTCAGCCCCAGCATTTT.

The chain uses TRBV5-4 and TRBJ2-7; 10 bases line up with TRBD2. This CDR3 has 16 amino acids. V was pared by 5 bases and J by 2 bases, with 10 bases of the junction left unmatched. CDR1 and CDR2 from the germline V gene are SGHNT and YYREEE (reference sequence). The CDR3 nucleotides read TGTGCCAGCAGTAACGCTAAAGCGGGAGGGGCCTACGAGCAGTACTTC. It yields the protein CASSNAKAGGAYEQYF. Together with reference TRBV5-4 and TRBJ2-7, the CDR3 gives the full variable domain: ETGVTQSPTHLIKTRGQQVTLRCSSQSGHNTVSWYQQALGQGPQFIFQYYREEENGRGNFPPRFSGLQFPNYSSELNVNALELDDSALYLCASSNAKAGGAYEQYFGPGTRLTVT.

DNA of the CDR3: TGCGCCAGCAGCTTGAGCGGGACAGGGCCCTCCAATGAGCAGTTCTTC. Translated: CASSLSGTGPSNEQFF. The chain carries TRBV5-1 and TRBJ2-1; TRBD1 matches 9 bases. Germline V gene sequence: CDR1 SGHRS, CDR2 YFSETQ. The CDR3 sequence is 16 residues long. V was pared by 1 base and J by 6 bases, with 8 bases of the junction left unmatched. Variable domain in full (rest from reference TRBV5-1 and TRBJ2-1): KAGVTQTPRYLIKTRGQQVTLSCSPISGHRSVSWYQQTPGQGLQFLFEYFSETQRNKGNFPGRFSGRQFSNSRSEMNVSTLELGDSALYLCASSLSGTGPSNEQFFGPGTRLTVL.

The chain employs TRBV25-1 and TRBJ2-7; D perhaps matches TRBD2 (5 bases). V gave up 4 bases and J gave up 5 bases, with 21 bases separating them. This CDR3 is built from 16 residues. Germline loops: CDR1 MGHDK, CDR2 SYGVNS. CDR3 sequence reads: CASSGPRTGMMNEQYF. CDR3 bases: TGTGCCAGCAGTGGCCCTAGGACGGGAATGATGAACGAGCAGTACTTC.

The J gene is TRBJ2-1, the V gene TRBV15; TRBD2 matches at 10 bases. The CDR3 has 16 amino acids. Germline V gene data show CDR1 as LNHNV and CDR2 as YYDKDF (reference sequence). Germline trimming cut 5 bases from V and 0 bases from J; bases unmatched to any gene: 4. The CDR3 loop is CATSVPSGSSYNEQFF. CDR3 nucleotides: TGTGCCACCAGCGTTCCTAGCGGGAGCTCCTACAATGAGCAGTTCTTC.

The genes are TRBV15 and TRBJ2-7; possible D gene TRBD2, 5 bases. Looked up from germline, CDR1 is LNHNV and CDR2 is YYDKDF (reference sequence). The CDR3 has 14 residues. Trimming took 6 bases from V and 5 from J, leaving 17 bases between them. CDR3 loop: CATSRGGFGDEQYF. CDR3 DNA sequence: TGTGCCACCAGTCGAGGCGGATTCGGGGACGAGCAGTACTTC.

The chain carries TRBV28 and TRBJ1-5; a weak D match, TRBD1 (5 bases). Germline V gives CDR1 MDHEN, CDR2 SYDVKM. The CDR3 is made up of 13 amino acids. The V and J ends lost 7 bases and 7 bases respectively, with 14 bases between them. The CDR3 spells CASIGGGWQPQHF. The CDR3 coding sequence is TGTGCCAGCATCGGGGGAGGTTGGCAGCCCCAGCATTTT. The full variable domain, its missing parts supplied by reference TRBV28 and TRBJ1-5, is DVKVTQSSRYLVKRTGEKVFLECVQDMDHENMFWYRQDPGLGLRLIYFSYDVKMKEKGDIPEGYSVSREKKERFSLILESASTNQTSMYLCASIGGGWQPQHFGDGTRLSIL.

This clone turned up a few times. The rearrangement links TRBV6-6 to TRBJ2-6; unclear D gene. Deletions cut 6 bases from V and 7 bases from J, with 4 bases between. The CDR3 covers 11 residues. Germline loops: CDR1 MNHNY, CDR2 SVGAGI (reference sequence). CDR3 in DNA: TGTGCCAGCAGCAATGCCAACGTCCTGACTTTC. Residues: CASSNANVLTF.

This clone has a single count. The chain has TRBV6-1 and TRBJ2-2, with 12 bases that match TRBD2. Germline V gene sequence: CDR1 MNHNS, CDR2 SASEGT. Trimming cost V 2 bases and J 5 bases; bases outside gene matches: 9. The CDR3 contains 18 residues. The DNA of the CDR3 is TGTGCCAGCAGTGAAAAACTCTCTAGCGGGGGGGGAACCGGGGAGCTGTTTTTT. Encoded protein: CASSEKLSSGGGTGELFF.